The present T cell receptor beta chain was sequenced within a study of memory CD4+ T cells and cytomegalovirus serostatus. About the study: Of the healthy Belgian adults, fewer than 10 were CMV seropositive and fewer than 30 seronegative.

The CDR3 runs to 14 residues. Germline V CDR1 and CDR2: MNHNS, SASEGT. V was clipped by 4 bases and J by 3 bases; unmatched bases: 4. Study conclusions and caveats: A US-trained random forest predicted CMV serostatus with median AUC around 0.93.

Single viable CD3+CD4+CD8-CD45RO+ cells were sorted as the memory CD4+ T cells. After thawing, CD4+ T cells were positively selected. As processed by the authors: Out-of-frame sequences were removed, leaving some 2 million distinct TCRbeta sequences. Data came from immunoSEQ multiplex PCR; TCRdb stores just in-frame clones and leaves some out. V and J calls and clone size are given by that table; D and trimming were obtained from the DNA. The data show just under 60,000 clones, about 81% seen once. In regard to this clone: The antigen remains undetermined.

The V call is TRBV6-1, the J call TRBJ2-7; 9 nucleotides align to TRBD2. The origin of this receptor is an adult in good health and CMV-seronegative. What was sequenced was memory CD4+ T cells from blood. In DNA form, the CDR3 reads TGTGCCAGCAGTGTTGCGGGAGGGAACTACGAGCAGTACTTC. Amino acid sequence: CASSVAGGNYEQYF.